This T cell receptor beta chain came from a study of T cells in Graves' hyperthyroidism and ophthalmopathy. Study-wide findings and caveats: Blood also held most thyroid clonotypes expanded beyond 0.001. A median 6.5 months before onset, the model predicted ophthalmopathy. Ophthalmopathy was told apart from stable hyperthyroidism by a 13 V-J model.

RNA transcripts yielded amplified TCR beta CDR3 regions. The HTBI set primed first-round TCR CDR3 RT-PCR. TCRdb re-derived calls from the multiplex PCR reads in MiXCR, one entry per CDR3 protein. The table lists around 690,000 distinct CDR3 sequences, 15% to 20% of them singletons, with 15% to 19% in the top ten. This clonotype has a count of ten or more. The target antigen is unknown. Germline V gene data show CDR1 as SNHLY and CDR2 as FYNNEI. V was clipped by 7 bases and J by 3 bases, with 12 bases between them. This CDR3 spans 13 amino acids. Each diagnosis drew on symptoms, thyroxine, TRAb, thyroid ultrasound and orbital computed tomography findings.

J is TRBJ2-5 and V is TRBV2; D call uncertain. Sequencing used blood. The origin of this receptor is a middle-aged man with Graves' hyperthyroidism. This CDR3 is CASTYARKETQYF. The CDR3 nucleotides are TGTGCCAGCACCTACGCGCGAAAAGAGACCCAGTACTTC.